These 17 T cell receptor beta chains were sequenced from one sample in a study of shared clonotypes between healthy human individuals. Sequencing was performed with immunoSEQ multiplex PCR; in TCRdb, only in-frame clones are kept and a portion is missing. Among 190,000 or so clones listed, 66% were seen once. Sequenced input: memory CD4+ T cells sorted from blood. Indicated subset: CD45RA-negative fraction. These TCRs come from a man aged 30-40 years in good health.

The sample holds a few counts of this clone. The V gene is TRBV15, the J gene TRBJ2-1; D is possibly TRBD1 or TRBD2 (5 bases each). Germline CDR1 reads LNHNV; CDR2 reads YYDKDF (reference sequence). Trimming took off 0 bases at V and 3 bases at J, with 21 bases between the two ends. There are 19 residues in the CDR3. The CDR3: CATSRDGTHRLRYYNEQFF. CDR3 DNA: TGTGCCACCAGCAGAGATGGGACCCACCGATTGCGCTACTACAATGAGCAGTTCTTC. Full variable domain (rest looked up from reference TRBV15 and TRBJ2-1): DAMVIQNPRYQVTQFGKPVTLSCSQTLNHNVMYWYQQKSSQAPKLLFHYYDKDFNNEADTPDNFQSRRPNTSFCFLDIRSPGLGDTAMYLCATSRDGTHRLRYYNEQFFGPGTRLTVL.

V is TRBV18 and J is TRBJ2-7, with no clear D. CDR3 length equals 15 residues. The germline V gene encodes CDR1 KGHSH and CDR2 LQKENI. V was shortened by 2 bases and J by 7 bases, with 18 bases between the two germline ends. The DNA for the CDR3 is TGTGCCAGCTCACCATCTATCTGGGGATTGGGGGAGCAGTACTTC. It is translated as CASSPSIWGLGEQYF.

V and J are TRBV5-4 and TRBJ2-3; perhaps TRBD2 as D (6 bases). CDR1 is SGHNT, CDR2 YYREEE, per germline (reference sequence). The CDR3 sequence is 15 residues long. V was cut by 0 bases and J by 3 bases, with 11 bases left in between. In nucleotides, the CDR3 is TGTGCCAGCAGCTTGGCCCTAGCGAGGACAGATACGCAGTATTTT. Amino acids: CASSLALARTDTQYF.

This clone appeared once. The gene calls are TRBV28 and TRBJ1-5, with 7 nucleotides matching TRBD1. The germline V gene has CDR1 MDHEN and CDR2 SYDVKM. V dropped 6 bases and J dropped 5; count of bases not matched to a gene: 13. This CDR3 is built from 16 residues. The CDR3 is CASSRGTAPRHQPQHF. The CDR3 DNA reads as TGTGCCAGCAGCCGTGGGACAGCCCCTAGGCATCAGCCCCAGCATTTT.

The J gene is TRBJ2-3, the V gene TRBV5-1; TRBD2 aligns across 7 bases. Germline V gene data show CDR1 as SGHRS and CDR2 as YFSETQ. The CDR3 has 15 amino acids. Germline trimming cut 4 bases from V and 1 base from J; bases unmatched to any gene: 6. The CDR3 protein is CASSLPSGGTDTQYF. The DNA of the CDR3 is TGCGCCAGCAGCCTCCCTAGCGGAGGCACAGATACGCAGTATTTT.

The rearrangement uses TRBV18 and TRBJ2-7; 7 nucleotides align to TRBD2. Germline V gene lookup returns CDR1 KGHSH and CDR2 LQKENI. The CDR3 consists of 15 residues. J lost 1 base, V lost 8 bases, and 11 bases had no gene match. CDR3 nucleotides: TGTGCCAGCGTACTTGGCGGGAGTGGATCCTACGAGCAGTACTTC. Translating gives CASVLGGSGSYEQYF.

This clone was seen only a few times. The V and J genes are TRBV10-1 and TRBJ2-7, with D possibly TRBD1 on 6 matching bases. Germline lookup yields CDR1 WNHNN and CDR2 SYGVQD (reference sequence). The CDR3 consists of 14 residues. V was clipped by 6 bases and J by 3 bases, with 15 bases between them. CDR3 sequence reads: CASSSGASIYEQYF. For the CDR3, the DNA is TGCGCCAGCAGCTCAGGGGCGTCCATCTACGAGCAGTACTTC.

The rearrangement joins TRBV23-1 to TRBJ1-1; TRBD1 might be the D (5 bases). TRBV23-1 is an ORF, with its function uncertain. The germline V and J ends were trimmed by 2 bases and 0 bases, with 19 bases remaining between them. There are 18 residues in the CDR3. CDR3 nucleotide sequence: TGCGCCAGCAGTCAACCCTCTTATCAGGGATGGGTGAACACTGAAGCTTTCTTT. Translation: CASSQPSYQGWVNTEAFF.

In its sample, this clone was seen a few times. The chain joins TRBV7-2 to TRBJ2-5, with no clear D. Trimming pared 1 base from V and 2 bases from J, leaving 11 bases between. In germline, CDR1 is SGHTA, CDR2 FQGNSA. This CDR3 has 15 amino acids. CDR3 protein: CASSLVLGRQETQYF. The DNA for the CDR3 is TGTGCCAGCAGCTTAGTTCTCGGACGTCAAGAGACCCAGTACTTC.

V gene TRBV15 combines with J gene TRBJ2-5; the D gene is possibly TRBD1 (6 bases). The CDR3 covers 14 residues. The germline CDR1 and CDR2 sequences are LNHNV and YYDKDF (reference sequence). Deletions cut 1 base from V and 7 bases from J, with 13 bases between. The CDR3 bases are TGTGCCACCAGCAGAGGAGGGGGTTCTGGGACCCAGTACTTC. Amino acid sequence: CATSRGGGSGTQYF.

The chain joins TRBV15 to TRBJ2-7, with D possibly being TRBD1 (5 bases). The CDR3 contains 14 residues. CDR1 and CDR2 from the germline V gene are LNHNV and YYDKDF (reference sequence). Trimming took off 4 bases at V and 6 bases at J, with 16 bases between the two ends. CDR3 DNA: TGTGCCACCAGCAAAAGACAGACCGCCGCCGAGCAGTACTTC. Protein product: CATSKRQTAAEQYF.

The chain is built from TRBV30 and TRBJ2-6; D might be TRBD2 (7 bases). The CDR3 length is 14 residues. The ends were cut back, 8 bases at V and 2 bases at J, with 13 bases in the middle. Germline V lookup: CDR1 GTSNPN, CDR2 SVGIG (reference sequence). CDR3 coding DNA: TGTGCCGGGGGGGGACATGCTGGGGCCAACGTCCTGACTTTC. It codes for CAGGGHAGANVLTF.

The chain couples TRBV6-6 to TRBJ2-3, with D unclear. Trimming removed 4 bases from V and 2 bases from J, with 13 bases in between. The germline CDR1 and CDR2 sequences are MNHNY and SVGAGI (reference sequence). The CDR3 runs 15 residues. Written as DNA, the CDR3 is TGTGCCAGCAGTTCGCCGACCCTCCTCACAGATACGCAGTATTTT. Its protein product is CASSSPTLLTDTQYF.

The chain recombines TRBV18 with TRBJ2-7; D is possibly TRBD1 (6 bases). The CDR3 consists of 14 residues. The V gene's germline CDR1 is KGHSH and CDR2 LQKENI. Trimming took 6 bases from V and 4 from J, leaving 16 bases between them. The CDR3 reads CASSPQGTRYEQYF. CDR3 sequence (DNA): TGTGCCAGCTCCCCTCAGGGGACGCGGTACGAGCAGTACTTC.

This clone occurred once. DNA for the CDR3: TGTGCCAGCAGTGAAAAAGGAGAAGCGAAACCGGATAGAAACTACGAGCAGTACTTC. It encodes CASSEKGEAKPDRNYEQYF. The J gene is TRBJ2-7, the V gene TRBV6-1; no clear D gene. V was shortened by 2 bases and J by 3 bases, with 26 bases between the two germline ends. The CDR3 is 19 amino acids. Per germline, CDR1 MNHNS and CDR2 SASEGT.

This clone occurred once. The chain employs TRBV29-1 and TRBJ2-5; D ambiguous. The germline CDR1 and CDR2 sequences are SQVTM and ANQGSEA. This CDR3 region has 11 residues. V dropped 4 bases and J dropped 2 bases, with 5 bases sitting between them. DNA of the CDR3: TGCAGCGTTGGACCGCAAGAGACCCAGTACTTC. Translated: CSVGPQETQYF. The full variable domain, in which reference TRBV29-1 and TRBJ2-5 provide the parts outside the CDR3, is SAVISQKPSRDICQRGTSLTIQCQVDSQVTMMFWYRQQPGQSLTLIATANQGSEATYESGFVIDKFPISRPNLTFSTLTVSNMSPEDSSIYLCSVGPQETQYFGPGTRLLVL.

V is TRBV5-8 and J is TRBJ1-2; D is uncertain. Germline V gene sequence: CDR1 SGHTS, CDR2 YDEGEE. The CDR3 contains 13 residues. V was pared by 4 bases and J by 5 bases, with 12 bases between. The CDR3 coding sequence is TGTGCCAGCAGCCCGGACTCACGTTATGGCTACACCTTC. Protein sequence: CASSPDSRYGYTF.